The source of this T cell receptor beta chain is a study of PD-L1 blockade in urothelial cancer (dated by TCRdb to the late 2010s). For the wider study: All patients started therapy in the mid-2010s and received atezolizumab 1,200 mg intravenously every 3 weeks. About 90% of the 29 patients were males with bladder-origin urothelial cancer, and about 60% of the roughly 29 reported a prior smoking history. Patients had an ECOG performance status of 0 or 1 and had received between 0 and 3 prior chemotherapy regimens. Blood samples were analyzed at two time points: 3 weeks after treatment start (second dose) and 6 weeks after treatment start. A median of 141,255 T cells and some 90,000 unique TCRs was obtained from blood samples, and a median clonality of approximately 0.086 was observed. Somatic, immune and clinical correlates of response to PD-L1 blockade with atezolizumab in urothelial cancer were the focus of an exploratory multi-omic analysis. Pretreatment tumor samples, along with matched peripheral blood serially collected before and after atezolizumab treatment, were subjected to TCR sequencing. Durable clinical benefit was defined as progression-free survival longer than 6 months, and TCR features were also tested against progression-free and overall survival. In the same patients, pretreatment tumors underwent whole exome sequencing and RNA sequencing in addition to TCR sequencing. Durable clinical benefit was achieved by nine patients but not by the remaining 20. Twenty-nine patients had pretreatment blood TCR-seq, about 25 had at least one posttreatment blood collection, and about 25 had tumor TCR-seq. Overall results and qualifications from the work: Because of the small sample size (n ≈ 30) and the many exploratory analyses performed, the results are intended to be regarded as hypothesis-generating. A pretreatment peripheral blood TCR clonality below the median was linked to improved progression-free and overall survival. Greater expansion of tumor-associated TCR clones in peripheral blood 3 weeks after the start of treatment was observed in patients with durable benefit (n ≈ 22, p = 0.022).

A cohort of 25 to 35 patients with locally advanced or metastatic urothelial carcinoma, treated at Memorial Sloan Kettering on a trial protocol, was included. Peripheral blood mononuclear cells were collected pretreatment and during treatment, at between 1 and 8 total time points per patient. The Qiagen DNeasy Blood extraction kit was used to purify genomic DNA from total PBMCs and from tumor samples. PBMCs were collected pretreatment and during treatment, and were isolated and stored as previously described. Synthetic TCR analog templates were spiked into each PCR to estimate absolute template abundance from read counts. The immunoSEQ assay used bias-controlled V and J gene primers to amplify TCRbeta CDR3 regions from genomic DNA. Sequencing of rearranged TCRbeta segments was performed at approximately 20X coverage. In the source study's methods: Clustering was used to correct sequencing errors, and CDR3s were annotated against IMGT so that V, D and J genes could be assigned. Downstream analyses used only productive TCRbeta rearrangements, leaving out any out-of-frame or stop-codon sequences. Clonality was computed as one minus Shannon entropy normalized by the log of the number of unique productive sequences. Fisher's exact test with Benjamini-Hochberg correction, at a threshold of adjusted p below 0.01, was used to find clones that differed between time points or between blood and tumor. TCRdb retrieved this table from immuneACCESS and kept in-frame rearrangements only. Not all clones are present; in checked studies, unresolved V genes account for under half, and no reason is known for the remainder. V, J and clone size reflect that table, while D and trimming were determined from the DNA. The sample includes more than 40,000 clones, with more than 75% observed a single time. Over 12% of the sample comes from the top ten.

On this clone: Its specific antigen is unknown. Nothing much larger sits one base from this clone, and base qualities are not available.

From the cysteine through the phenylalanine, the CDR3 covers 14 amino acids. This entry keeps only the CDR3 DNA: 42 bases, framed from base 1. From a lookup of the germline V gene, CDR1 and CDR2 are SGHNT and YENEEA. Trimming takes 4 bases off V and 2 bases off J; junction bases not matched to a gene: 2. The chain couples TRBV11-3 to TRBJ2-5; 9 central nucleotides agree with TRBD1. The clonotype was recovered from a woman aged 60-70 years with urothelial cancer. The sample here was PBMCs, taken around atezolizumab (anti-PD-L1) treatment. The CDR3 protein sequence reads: CASSSGQGQETQYF. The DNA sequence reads TGTGCCAGCAGCTCGGGACAGGGACAAGAGACCCAGTACTTC.